The 7 T cell receptor beta chains below all came from one sample that was sequenced in a study of T cells in localized non-small cell lung cancer. Some clones are missing from TCRdb's copy, which holds only in-frame ones; the method was immunoSEQ multiplex PCR. The table includes 31,000 or so clones, roughly 77% detected once. Sequencing used peripheral blood, obtained before any cancer treatment. These receptors originate from a male donor aged 60 or over with stage III squamous cell lung carcinoma.

V is TRBV7-2 and J is TRBJ2-1, with D possibly being TRBD2 (5 bases). CDR1 SGHTA and CDR2 FQGNSA come from the germline V gene. The ends were cut back, 1 base at V and 6 bases at J, with 7 bases in the middle. The CDR3 covers 13 residues. In nucleotides, the CDR3 is TGTGCCAGCAGCTTAGTGAGGGCCAATGAGCAGTTCTTC. It encodes CASSLVRANEQFF.

This clone was detected once. V is TRBV11-3 and J is TRBJ1-1; 7 bases are shared with TRBD1. J lost 3 bases, V lost 4 bases, and 5 bases had no gene match. This CDR3 comprises 14 residues. Germline assignment: CDR1 SGHNT and CDR2 YENEEA. CDR3 sequence reads: CASSSQGGDTEAFF. The CDR3 nucleotides read TGTGCCAGCAGCTCTCAGGGGGGGGACACTGAAGCTTTCTTT.

The V gene is TRBV6-6, the J gene TRBJ1-2; D unresolved. CDR1 and CDR2 from the germline V gene are MNHNY and SVGAGI (reference sequence). V gave up 3 bases and J gave up 5 bases, with 13 bases separating them. CDR3 length: 14 amino acids. The CDR3 coding sequence is TGTGCCAGCAGTTATGGGCAGGAGTTGTATGGCTACACCTTC. Translating gives CASSYGQELYGYTF.

The chain uses TRBV5-6 and TRBJ1-4; the D gene is possibly TRBD1 (5 bases). Germline V gene data show CDR1 as SGHDT and CDR2 as YYEEEE. There are 13 residues in the CDR3. Deletions cut 5 bases from V and 5 bases from J, with 10 bases between. As DNA, the CDR3 is TGTGCCAGCAGTAGGCAGGGCAATGAAAAACTGTTTTTT. It yields the protein CASSRQGNEKLFF.

The chain employs TRBV28 and TRBJ2-6; 8 positions match TRBD2. After removal of 9 bases from V and 2 bases from J, the junction contained 6 bases not matched to a gene. This CDR3 contains 15 residues. Germline V gives CDR1 MDHEN, CDR2 SYDVKM. CDR3 amino acids: CASDSGVAGANVLTF. In nucleotides, the CDR3 is TGTGCCAGTGATAGCGGGGTGGCTGGGGCCAACGTCCTGACTTTC.

This chain connects TRBV29-1 to TRBJ2-7, with D perhaps matching TRBD1 (5 bases). The V end was cut by 5 bases, the J end by 5 bases, with 13 bases between. Germline-derived CDR1 and CDR2 are SQVTM and ANQGSEA. This CDR3 is 12 amino acids long. The CDR3 here is CSVSEQGDEQYF. The CDR3 region has the DNA TGCAGCGTTTCGGAGCAGGGCGACGAGCAGTACTTC.

The rearrangement uses TRBV19 and TRBJ1-2; maybe TRBD1 (6 bases). The length of the CDR3 is 15 residues. CDR1 is LNHDA and CDR2 is SQIVND in the germline V gene (reference sequence). V shed 3 bases and J shed 7 bases, with 18 bases lying between them. The CDR3 loop is CASSILAGTSAGYTF. CDR3 nucleotide sequence: TGTGCCAGTAGTATTCTAGCCGGGACAAGCGCTGGCTACACCTTC.